This TCR beta chain was captured by sequencing in a study of T cells in tuberculosis. Study overall: This South African cohort compared adolescents with or without latent tuberculosis against adults with active tuberculosis. Study-level points and caveats: Active tuberculosis TCR-alpha repertoires lay closer to GMM-specific TCRs than IGRA-negative controls, suggesting clonal expansion.

CDR1 is SGHTA and CDR2 is FQGNSA in the germline V gene. The CDR3 has 18 amino acids. Trimming took 1 base from V and 3 from J; bases not matched to a gene: 9. Note on this clone: Its antigen is undetermined.

The table came from immunoSEQ multiplex PCR; TCRdb's copy has only in-frame clones and leaves some out. The data contain tens of thousands of clones, about 96% of them seen just once; the ten biggest clones take up around 7.5%. Sequenced: PBMCs. The rearrangement joins TRBV7-2 to TRBJ2-7; TRBD2 matches at 13 bases. This receptor was taken from a donor aged 10-29 years with latent tuberculosis or without tuberculosis infection. The CDR3 is CASSLVPTWTSGGYEQYF. DNA of the CDR3: TGTGCCAGCAGCTTAGTCCCTACCTGGACTAGCGGGGGCTACGAGCAGTACTTC.